Shown below are 9 T cell receptor beta chains from a single sample sequenced in a study of blood T cell repertoires in COVID-19. Sequencing used immunoSEQ multiplex PCR; TCRdb keeps in-frame clones, though not all of them. Of 170,000 or so clones listed, approximately 90% are singletons. The sequenced sample was peripheral blood. Every receptor here comes from a man aged 50-59 years with acute or convalescent COVID-19.

The chain recombines TRBV6-2 or TRBV6-3 with TRBJ2-2; maybe TRBD2 (5 bases). This CDR3 comprises 14 residues. The germline CDR1 and CDR2 sequences are MNHEY and SVGEGT. V lost 4 bases and J lost 3, with 9 bases in between. The CDR3 loop reads CASSSDFYTGELFF. CDR3 in DNA: TGTGCCAGCAGTTCGGACTTTTACACCGGGGAGCTGTTTTTT.

Only one count was recorded for this clone. The chain links TRBV27 to TRBJ2-3; TRBD2 matches at 7 bases. CDR3 length: 14 amino acids. Germline V gene data show CDR1 as MNHEY and CDR2 as SMNVEV (reference sequence). Losses at the gene ends were 4 bases for V and 2 bases for J; bases not matched to a gene: 3. CDR3 residues: CASSSGGNTDTQYF. The CDR3 DNA reads TGTGCCAGCAGTTCCGGGGGGAACACAGATACGCAGTATTTT.

The gene calls are TRBV15 and TRBJ2-5; D perhaps matches TRBD1 (5 bases). CDR1 and CDR2 from the germline V gene are LNHNV and YYDKDF (reference sequence). CDR3 length: 16 residues. V dropped 6 bases and J dropped 5 bases, with 22 bases sitting between them. The CDR3 DNA reads as TGTGCCACCAGTCCCGGGCAGGGATCGACATGGGAGACCCAGTACTTC. Protein sequence: CATSPGQGSTWETQYF.

The rearrangement joins TRBV3-1 (or the pseudogene TRBV3-2) to TRBJ2-5; D may be TRBD2 (6 bases). This CDR3 is built from 14 residues. Looked up from germline, CDR1 is LGHDT and CDR2 is YNNKEL (reference sequence). V was shortened by 7 bases and J by 7 bases, with 19 bases between the two germline ends. CDR3 coding DNA: TGTGCCAGCACCTTTAGCGGACCGAGTGGGACCCAGTACTTC. It codes for CASTFSGPSGTQYF.

The chain employs TRBV2 and TRBJ2-7, with 12 bases lining up with TRBD1. CDR3 length equals 14 residues. V trimming: 6 bases; J trimming: 6 bases; junction bases outside the gene matches: 6. The germline gives CDR1 SNHLY, CDR2 FYNNEI. The CDR3 DNA reads TGTGCCAGCAGAGCCGGGACAGGGGGCTCCGAGCAGTACTTC. This codes for CASRAGTGGSEQYF.

CDR3 bases: TGTGCCAGCAGCCAAGTTGGGGGGTACGACACTGAAGCTTTCTTT. Amino acids: CASSQVGGYDTEAFF. This chain uses TRBV3-1 (or the pseudogene TRBV3-2) with TRBJ1-1; a possible D gene is TRBD1 (5 bases). The CDR3 runs 15 residues. Trimming cost V 1 base and J 3 bases, with 12 bases left between them. Per germline, CDR1 LGHDT and CDR2 YNNKEL (reference sequence).

V is TRBV11-3 and J is TRBJ2-5; D gene ambiguous. Germline CDR1 SGHNT, CDR2 YENEEA. V shed 2 bases and J shed 1 base, with 5 bases lying between them. The CDR3 is 13 residues long. CDR3 amino acids: CASSLNFQETQYF. The CDR3 region has the DNA TGTGCCAGCAGCTTAAACTTCCAAGAGACCCAGTACTTC.

The chain couples TRBV7-9 to TRBJ1-1, with TRBD1 identical over 11 bases. V dropped 5 bases and J dropped 7; count of bases not matched to a gene: 6. The CDR3 is made up of 14 amino acids. The V gene's germline CDR1 is SEHNR and CDR2 FQNEAQ (reference sequence). The CDR3 DNA reads as TGTGCCAGCAGCCGATCGGACAGGGGGCTTGAAGCTTTCTTT. Translation: CASSRSDRGLEAFF.

CDR3 in amino acids: CASRVLQGASYEQYF. The CDR3 DNA is TGTGCCAGCAGGGTCCTACAGGGGGCATCCTACGAGCAGTACTTC. The chain employs TRBV28 and TRBJ2-7; TRBD1 aligns across 9 bases. This CDR3 comprises 15 residues. Trimming at V came to 6 bases and at J to 1 base, leaving 7 bases not matched to a gene. Per the germline V gene, CDR1 is MDHEN and CDR2 is SYDVKM. Using reference TRBV28 and TRBJ2-7 for the parts outside the CDR3, the full variable domain is DVKVTQSSRYLVKRTGEKVFLECVQDMDHENMFWYRQDPGLGLRLIYFSYDVKMKEKGDIPEGYSVSREKKERFSLILESASTNQTSMYLCASRVLQGASYEQYFGPGTRLTVT.